This record covers a single TCR beta chain. This sample stems from a study of blood T cell repertoires in COVID-19. About the study: Whether acute or convalescent, the COVID-19 samples came from the United States, Italy and Spain. Sources were T cells, B-cell-depleted T cells, or PBMCs; the material itself was cDNA or gDNA.

Trimming pared 2 bases from V and 4 bases from J, leaving 18 bases between. There are 17 residues in the CDR3. From germline, CDR1 is LGHDT and CDR2 YNNKEL (reference sequence). TCRdb's table, derived via immunoSEQ multiplex PCR, lists solely in-frame clones and lacks some. The profile shows roughly 180,000 clones, 86% of them singletons. This chain links TRBV3-1 (or the pseudogene TRBV3-2) with TRBJ2-1, with a tentative D call TRBD1 (5 bases). The sample taken for sequencing was peripheral blood. The sequence was collected from a man aged 18 to 29 with acute or convalescent COVID-19. The CDR3 here is CASSQYSGRGRYNEQFF. The CDR3 nucleotides are TGTGCCAGCAGCCAATATTCGGGTAGGGGAAGGTACAATGAGCAGTTCTTC.